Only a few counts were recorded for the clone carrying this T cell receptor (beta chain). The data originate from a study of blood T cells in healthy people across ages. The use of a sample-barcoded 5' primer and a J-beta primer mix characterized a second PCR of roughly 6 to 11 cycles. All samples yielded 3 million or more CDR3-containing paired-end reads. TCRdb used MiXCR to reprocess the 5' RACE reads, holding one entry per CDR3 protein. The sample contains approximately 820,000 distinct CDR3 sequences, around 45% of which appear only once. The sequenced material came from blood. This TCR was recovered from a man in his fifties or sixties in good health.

The chain's CDR3 is CAIKGLEETQYF. CDR3 nucleotides: TGTGCCATCAAGGGTCTAGAAGAGACCCAGTACTTC. The chain recombines TRBV10-3 with TRBJ2-5; D is uncertain. The V gene's germline CDR1 is ENHRY and CDR2 SYGVKD. V was trimmed by 7 bases and J by 3 bases, leaving 9 bases between them. CDR3 length: 12 amino acids.